The T cell receptor (beta chain) described here comes from a study of preoperative IRX-2 immunotherapy in early breast cancer. Assay used: immunoSEQ multiplex PCR; TCRdb lists only in-frame clones, some missing. Here the sample spans roughly 42,000 clones, around three quarters being singletons. The treatment: preoperative locoregional IRX-2 cytokine immunotherapy. Patients received preoperative, locoregional IRX-2 cytokine immunotherapy in a phase Ib study. The CDR3 is made up of 15 amino acids. V was pared by 7 bases and J by 4 bases, with 6 bases of the junction left unmatched. Germline V gene sequence: CDR1 WSHSY, CDR2 SAAADI.

The receptor's source is a human donor with breast cancer. The gene calls are TRBV10-2 and TRBJ2-3; 12 bases fit TRBD2. This specimen was tumor tissue, taken after IRX-2 immunotherapy. The CDR3 here is CASIRLAGESDTQYF. In nucleotides, the CDR3 is TGCGCCAGCATTCGACTAGCGGGAGAATCAGATACGCAGTATTTT.